The present T cell receptor beta chain was sequenced within a study of spatial heterogeneity in lung cancer. Study-level background: Detection consistently yielded more beta chains than alpha chains.

TCRdb processed the 5' RACE reads anew with MiXCR; each CDR3 protein has one entry. The data contain under 30,000 distinct CDR3 sequences, roughly 4.5% of them singletons. This clonotype has a count of ten or more. Antigen: not known. Study outcomes and limitations: Resection blood, more than follow-up blood, showed ubiquitous expanded tumor TCRs.

The germline V gene has CDR1 LGHNA and CDR2 YNFKEQ. This CDR3 region has 18 residues. Between the trimmed V and J ends, which lost 4 bases and 8 bases, there was a span of 27 bases. The time point here: sample taken at primary tumor resection. Sequencing was performed on whole RNA extracted from tumor and nontumor lung tissue, or from frozen PBMC, and the material was left unsorted. The receptor was derived from a male donor with early-stage non-small cell lung cancer. The sample consisted of PBMCs, taken at surgery. The V gene is TRBV4-2, the J gene TRBJ2-1, with D perhaps being TRBD1 or TRBD2 (6 bases each). The CDR3 DNA reads as TGTGCCAGCAGCCTAAAGGAAGGCAGCCCGTCGGGGGCGGATGAGCAGTTCTTC. This sequence encodes CASSLKEGSPSGADEQFF.